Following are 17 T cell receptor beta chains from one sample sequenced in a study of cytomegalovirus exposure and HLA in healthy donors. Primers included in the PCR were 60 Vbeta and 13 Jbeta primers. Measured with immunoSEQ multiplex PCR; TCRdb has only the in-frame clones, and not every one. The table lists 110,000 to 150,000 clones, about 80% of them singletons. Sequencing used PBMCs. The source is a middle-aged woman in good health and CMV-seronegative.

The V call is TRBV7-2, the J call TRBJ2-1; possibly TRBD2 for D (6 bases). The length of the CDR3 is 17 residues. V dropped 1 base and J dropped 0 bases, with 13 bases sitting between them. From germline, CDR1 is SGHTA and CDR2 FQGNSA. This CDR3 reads CASSLGKPGVSYNEQFF. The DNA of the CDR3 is TGTGCCAGCAGCTTAGGCAAACCGGGGGTCTCCTACAATGAGCAGTTCTTC.

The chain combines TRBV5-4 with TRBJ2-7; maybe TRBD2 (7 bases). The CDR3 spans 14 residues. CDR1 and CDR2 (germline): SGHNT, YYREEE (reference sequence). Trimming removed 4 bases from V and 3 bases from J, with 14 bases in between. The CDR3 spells CASSQGGVIYEQYF. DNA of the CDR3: TGTGCCAGCAGCCAAGGGGGGGTCATCTACGAGCAGTACTTC.

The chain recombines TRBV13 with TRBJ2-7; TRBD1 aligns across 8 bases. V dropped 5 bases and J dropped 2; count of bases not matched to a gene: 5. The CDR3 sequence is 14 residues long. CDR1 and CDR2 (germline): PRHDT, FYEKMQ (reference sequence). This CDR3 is CASSAGTGPYEQYF. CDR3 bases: TGTGCCAGCAGCGCGGGGACAGGTCCCTACGAGCAGTACTTC.

CDR3 amino acids: CASSLAVATGDYGYTF. Here the CDR3 DNA reads TGTGCCAGCAGCTTAGCCGTCGCCACAGGGGACTATGGCTACACCTTC. V and J are TRBV7-8 and TRBJ1-2, with 7 bases identical to TRBD1. The CDR3 has 16 residues. Germline CDR1 SGHVS, CDR2 FQNEAQ. V lost 0 bases and J lost 3; bases outside the gene matches: 7. Looking up the rest from reference TRBV7-8 and TRBJ1-2 gives the full variable domain: GAGVSQSPRYKVAKRGQDVALRCDPISGHVSLFWYQQALGQGPEFLTYFQNEAQLDKSGLPSDRFFAERPEGSVSTLKIQRTQQEDSAVYLCASSLAVATGDYGYTFGSGTRLTVV.

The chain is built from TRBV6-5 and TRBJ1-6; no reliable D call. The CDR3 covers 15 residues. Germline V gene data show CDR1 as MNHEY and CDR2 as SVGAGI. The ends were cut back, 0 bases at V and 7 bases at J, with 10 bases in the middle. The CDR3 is CASSYSKGSNSPLHF. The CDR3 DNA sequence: TGTGCCAGCAGTTACTCGAAAGGGAGCAATTCACCCCTCCACTTT.

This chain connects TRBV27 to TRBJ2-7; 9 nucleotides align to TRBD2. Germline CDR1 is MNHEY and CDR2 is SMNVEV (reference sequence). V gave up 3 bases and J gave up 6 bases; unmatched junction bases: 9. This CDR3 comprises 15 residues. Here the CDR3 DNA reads TGTGCCAGCAGTTTGGTTGCGGGAGGGCTGGGCGAGCAGTACTTC. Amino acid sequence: CASSLVAGGLGEQYF.

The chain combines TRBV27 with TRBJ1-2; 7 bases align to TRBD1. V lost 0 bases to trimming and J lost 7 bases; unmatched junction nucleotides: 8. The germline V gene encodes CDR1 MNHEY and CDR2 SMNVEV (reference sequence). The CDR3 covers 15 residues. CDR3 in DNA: TGTGCCAGCAGTTTATCGGCTCGACAGGGTAGTGGCTACACCTTC. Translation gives CASSLSARQGSGYTF.

The CDR3 nucleotides read TGTGCCAGCAGCTTAGTTGGGGGCCCCTACGAGCAGTACTTC. This sequence encodes CASSLVGGPYEQYF. V and J are TRBV11-2 and TRBJ2-7; possible D gene TRBD1, 6 bases. V was clipped by 1 base and J by 2 bases, with 9 bases between them. Germline CDR1 is SGHAT and CDR2 is FQNNGV. The CDR3 consists of 14 residues.

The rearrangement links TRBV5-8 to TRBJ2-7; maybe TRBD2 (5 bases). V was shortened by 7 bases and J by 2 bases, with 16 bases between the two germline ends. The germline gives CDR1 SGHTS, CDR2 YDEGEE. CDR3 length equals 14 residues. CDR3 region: CASGRGPLTYEQYF. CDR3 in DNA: TGTGCCAGCGGTAGAGGGCCACTCACCTACGAGCAGTACTTC.

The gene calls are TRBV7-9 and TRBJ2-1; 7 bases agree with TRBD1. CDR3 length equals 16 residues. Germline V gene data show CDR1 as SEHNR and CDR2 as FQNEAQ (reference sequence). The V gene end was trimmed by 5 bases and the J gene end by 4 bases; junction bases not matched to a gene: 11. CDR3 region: CASSVRKGQTYNEQFF. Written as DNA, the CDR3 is TGTGCCAGCAGCGTAAGAAAGGGACAGACGTACAATGAGCAGTTCTTC.

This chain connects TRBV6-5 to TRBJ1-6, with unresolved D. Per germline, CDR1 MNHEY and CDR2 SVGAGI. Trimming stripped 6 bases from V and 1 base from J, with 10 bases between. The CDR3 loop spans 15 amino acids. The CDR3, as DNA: TGTGCCAGCAGAAACGAGGGATCCTATAATTCACCCCTCCACTTT. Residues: CASRNEGSYNSPLHF.

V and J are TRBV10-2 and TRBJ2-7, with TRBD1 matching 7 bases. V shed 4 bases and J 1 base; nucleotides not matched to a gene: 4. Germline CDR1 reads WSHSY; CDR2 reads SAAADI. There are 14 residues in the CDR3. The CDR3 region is CASSGQGVSYEQYF. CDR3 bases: TGCGCCAGCAGTGGCCAGGGGGTATCCTACGAGCAGTACTTC.

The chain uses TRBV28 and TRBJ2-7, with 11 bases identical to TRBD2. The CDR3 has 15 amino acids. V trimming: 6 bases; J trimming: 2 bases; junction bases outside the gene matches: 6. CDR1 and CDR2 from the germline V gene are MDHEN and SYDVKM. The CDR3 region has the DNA TGTGCCAGCAGGTCTAGCGGGAGGTCTACCTACGAGCAGTACTTC. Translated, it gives CASRSSGRSTYEQYF.

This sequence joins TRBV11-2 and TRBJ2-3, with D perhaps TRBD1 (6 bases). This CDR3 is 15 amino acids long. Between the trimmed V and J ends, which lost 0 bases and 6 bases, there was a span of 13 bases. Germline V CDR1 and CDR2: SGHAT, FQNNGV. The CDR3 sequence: CASSLETGRSDTQYF. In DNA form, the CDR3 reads TGTGCCAGCAGCTTAGAAACAGGGAGATCGGATACGCAGTATTTT.

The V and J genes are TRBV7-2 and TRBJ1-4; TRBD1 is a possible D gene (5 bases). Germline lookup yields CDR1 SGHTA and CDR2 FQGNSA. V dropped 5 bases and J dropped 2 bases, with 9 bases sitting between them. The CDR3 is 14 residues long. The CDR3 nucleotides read TGTGCCAGCAGCCCAGGGCCCACTAATGAAAAACTGTTTTTT. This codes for CASSPGPTNEKLFF.

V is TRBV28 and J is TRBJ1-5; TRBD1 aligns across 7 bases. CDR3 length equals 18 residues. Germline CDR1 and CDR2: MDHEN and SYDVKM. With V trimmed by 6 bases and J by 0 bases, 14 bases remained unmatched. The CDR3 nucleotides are TGTGCCAGCAGATCCACCGGGACAGCACCATATAGCAATCAGCCCCAGCATTTT. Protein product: CASRSTGTAPYSNQPQHF.

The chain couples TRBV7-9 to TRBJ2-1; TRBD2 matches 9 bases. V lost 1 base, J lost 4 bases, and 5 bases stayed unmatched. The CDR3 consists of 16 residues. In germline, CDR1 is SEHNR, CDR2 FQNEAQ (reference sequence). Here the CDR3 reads CASSLDLAGIYNEQFF. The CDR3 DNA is TGTGCCAGCAGCTTAGACCTAGCGGGGATTTACAATGAGCAGTTCTTC.